This T cell receptor (beta chain) comes out of a study of prognosis after radiotherapy for stage I lung cancer. There are 14 residues in the CDR3. CDR1 WSHSY and CDR2 SAAADI come from the germline V gene. Two rounds of multiplex PCR amplified TCR beta CDR3 from genomic DNA. Used in first-round PCR were primers specific to each TRBV and TRBJ gene. MiXCR, run by TCRdb on the multiplex PCR reads, gives a single entry per CDR3 protein. The table includes fewer than 20,000 distinct CDR3 sequences, roughly two fifths detected once. A note on this clonotype: Its target is unknown. An end of the junction does not agree with germline; a read error may underlie this.

Study results and limitations: Patients who developed distant metastases had lower Shannon entropy after stereotactic body radiation therapy. Clone counts measured for unique TCRs fell after stereotactic body radiation therapy, median 10,088 versus 6,861. There were reportedly differences in TRBV and TRBJ gene usage between patients with and without metastases.

Two sampling time points were used, and around 6 milliliters of peripheral blood were drawn at each. This sequence was found in a donor over 45 with non-small cell lung cancer. The source was PBMCs, collected before or after stereotactic body radiation therapy (not recorded which). The rearrangement links TRBV10-2 to TRBJ2-5, with D possibly called TRBD1 or TRBD2 (6 bases each). CDR3 DNA: TGCGACAGCAACATCCGGGGGCAAAAAGAGACCCAGTACTTC. Protein product: CDSNIRGQKETQYF.